This is a list of T cell receptor beta chains from one sample in a study of blood T cell repertoires in COVID-19. Sequencing used immunoSEQ multiplex PCR; TCRdb keeps in-frame clones, though not all of them. The table lists some 130,000 clones, more than 70% of them singletons. Sequencing used peripheral blood. Receptor source: a man aged 65-85 years with acute or convalescent COVID-19. Both conserved end residues are part of each CDR3. The D gene is left open where the match is weak. Clone sizes are given selectively: once, few, many, or a class where the clone is expanded.

D gene: TRBD2
clone size: .
V gene: TRBV29-1
J gene: TRBJ2-1
CDR3 DNA: TGCAGCGTTGATGGCGGGAGCTCCTACAATGAGCAGTTCTTC
CDR3 protein: CSVDGGSSYNEQFF

D gene: .
clone size: .
V gene: TRBV5-4
J gene: TRBJ1-4
CDR3 DNA: TGTGCCAGCAGCTTGGGGCAGGGTTCAACTAATGAAAAACTGTTTTTT
CDR3 protein: CASSLGQGSTNEKLFF

D gene: .
clone size: .
V gene: TRBV15
J gene: TRBJ1-4
CDR3 DNA: TGTGCCACCAGCAGAGATTTCGTCACAGCAGCAGCCCCTAATGAAAAACTGTTTTTT
CDR3 protein: CATSRDFVTAAAPNEKLFF

D gene: .
clone size: once
V gene: TRBV5-1
J gene: TRBJ2-7
CDR3 DNA: TGCGCCAGCAGCTTGGGGCTAGAGGCCGAGCAGTACTTC
CDR3 protein: CASSLGLEAEQYF

D gene: TRBD1
clone size: .
V gene: TRBV13
J gene: TRBJ1-4
CDR3 DNA: TGTGCCAGCAGCTTAGGAAGGACAGGTGAAAAACTGTTTTTT
CDR3 protein: CASSLGRTGEKLFF

D gene: .
clone size: .
V gene: TRBV5-5
J gene: TRBJ2-1
CDR3 DNA: TGTGCCAGCAGCTTGCTCCCAGGCTACAATGAGCAGTTCTTC
CDR3 protein: CASSLLPGYNEQFF

D gene: .
clone size: .
V gene: TRBV3-1/TRBV3-2
J gene: TRBJ1-3
CDR3 DNA: TGTGCCAGCAGCCAATCGGGAGGGGTCGGAAACACCATATATTTT
CDR3 protein: CASSQSGGVGNTIYF

D gene: TRBD1
clone size: once
V gene: TRBV11-1
J gene: TRBJ2-2
CDR3 DNA: TGTGCCAGCAGCTTGCGGACAGGGGGCACCGGGGAGCTGTTTTTT
CDR3 protein: CASSLRTGGTGELFF

D gene: .
clone size: few
V gene: TRBV19
J gene: TRBJ1-2
CDR3 DNA: TGTGCCAGTCGGCAGGTCCTCCCGGGAGGCTACACCTTC
CDR3 protein: CASRQVLPGGYTF

D gene: .
clone size: .
V gene: TRBV28
J gene: TRBJ2-2
CDR3 DNA: TGTGCCAGCAGTTATGATCCTAGCAGAGCCGGGGAGCTGTTTTTT
CDR3 protein: CASSYDPSRAGELFF